The clone carrying this TCR beta chain was seen a handful of times. As yet, its antigen is unknown. CDR1 MNHNS and CDR2 SASEGT come from the germline V gene. The CDR3 covers 13 residues. The germline V and J ends were trimmed by 6 bases and 3 bases, with 12 bases remaining between them. This sample stems from a study of post-analysis software for immune sequencing data. Background on the study: Relapsing-remitting, secondary progressive and progressive-relapsing forms made up the multiple sclerosis disease courses.

General observations from the study: With TRBV5-6, TRBV5-1 and TRBV20-1 included, about five TRBV segments were more frequent in patients than in controls. Batch-mates among the samples co-clustered strongly by F measure. Significantly decreased normalized Chao1 diversity was recorded for multiple sclerosis patients relative to controls.

Libraries were made from TCR beta cDNA, and they carried unique molecular identifiers. When roughly 0.85 to 11 million T cells were used, they gave roughly 500,000 cDNA molecules. One entry per CDR3 protein results from TCRdb running MiXCR on the PCR reads. The top ten hold roughly 8.2% of the sample, which has about 430,000 distinct CDR3 sequences, 30% to 45% seen once. The sample taken for sequencing was blood. The gene calls are TRBV6-1 and TRBJ2-7, with a tentative D call TRBD1 (5 bases). The source of this sequence is a girl aged 2 to 9 with multiple sclerosis. The CDR3 loop reads CASSRQWIYEQYF. In DNA form, the CDR3 reads TGTGCCAGCAGCAGACAGTGGATCTACGAGCAGTACTTC.